Listed below are T cell receptor beta chains from one sample, sequenced in a study of T cells after yellow fever vaccination. TCRdb re-derived calls from the 5' RACE reads in MiXCR, one entry per CDR3 protein. The table shows about 550,000 distinct CDR3 sequences, with about a fifth occurring only once. The material was PBMCs, obtained 15 days after the yellow fever booster vaccination. The receptor set was obtained from a man aged 30 to 39 who received the YFV17D yellow fever vaccine. CDR3s include the opening cysteine and the closing phenylalanine or tryptophan. The D gene is left open where the match is weak. Where a row states a size, it is once, few, many or the class of an expanded clone; other rows omit it.

>TRBV5-1|TRBD2|TRBJ2-1|few
CASSSGGLTNEQFF
TGCGCCAGCAGCTCGGGGGGATTGACCAATGAGCAGTTCTTC
>TRBV7-2|.|TRBJ2-7|few
CASTPAAVYEQYF
TGTGCCAGCACCCCGGCTGCGGTCTACGAGCAGTACTTC
>TRBV6-5|TRBD2|TRBJ2-1|few
CASSYRYSLAGGHNEQFF
TGTGCCAGCAGTTACCGCTATTCCCTAGCGGGAGGGCACAATGAGCAGTTCTTC
>TRBV5-1|TRBD2|TRBJ2-7|.
CASSPAGTSANYEQYF
TGCGCCAGCAGCCCGGCCGGGACTAGCGCCAACTACGAGCAGTACTTC
>TRBV10-3|.|TRBJ1-4|.
CAISETPTTNEKLFF
TGTGCCATCAGTGAGACCCCAACAACTAATGAAAAACTGTTTTTT
>TRBV20-1|.|TRBJ1-3|.
CSAARAGHYSGNTIYF
TGCAGTGCCGCTAGGGCTGGACACTACTCTGGAAACACCATATATTTT
>TRBV5-5|.|TRBJ2-1|many
CASFRYNEQFF
TGTGCCAGCTTTAGGTACAATGAGCAGTTCTTC
>TRBV30|.|TRBJ2-1|.
CAWSGLPVPYNEQFF
TGTGCCTGGAGCGGACTACCTGTCCCCTACAATGAGCAGTTCTTC
>TRBV30|.|TRBJ2-7|.
CAWSHGKTAISYEQYF
TGTGCCTGGAGCCACGGGAAGACTGCGATCTCCTACGAGCAGTACTTC
>TRBV7-6|TRBD1|TRBJ2-2|.
CASSLAIPGQGVPGELFF
TGTGCCAGCAGCTTAGCAATACCGGGACAGGGGGTTCCCGGGGAGCTGTTTTTT